Listed below are T cell receptor beta chains from one sample, sequenced in a study of regulatory T cells in long-lasting Graves disease. MiXCR, applied by TCRdb to the multiplex PCR reads, yields one record per CDR3 protein. Here the sample spans about 660,000 distinct CDR3 sequences, about 30% being singletons. Sequences were derived from peripheral blood mononuclear cells (PBMCs), sampled when the disease was refractory, from a patient treated with antithyroid drugs. Receptor source: a female donor with Graves disease. Each CDR3 is given with its conserved first and last residue. A D gene is named only where the DNA matches it firmly. Some rows have no size entry. The others give once, few or many, or a class for an expanded clone.

TRBV28	-	many	TRBJ1-1	TGTGCCAGCAGTTTAGGCTTTGGAGCTTTCTTT	CASSLGFGAFF
TRBV18	-	-	TRBJ1-1	TGTGCCAGCTCGCCATATCGGAACTTGAACACTGAAGCTTTCTTT	CASSPYRNLNTEAFF
TRBV6-4	TRBD1	-	TRBJ1-2	TGTGCCAGTCGCCTGGGACAGCTTAACTATGGCTACACCTTC	CASRLGQLNYGYTF
TRBV3-1	-	-	TRBJ2-7	TGTGCCAGCAGCCAAGATCTTGGGGGACTGCCCTCCTACGAGCAGTACTTC	CASSQDLGGLPSYEQYF
TRBV15	-	once	TRBJ1-1	TGTGCCACCAGCAGAGAGCCTCGCGGAGGCACTGAAGCTTTCTTT	CATSREPRGGTEAFF
TRBV5-1	-	few	TRBJ1-5	TGCGCCAGCCGCTTGGGAGGGACACCCAATCAGCCCCAGCATTTT	CASRLGGTPNQPQHF
TRBV4-1	TRBD2	-	TRBJ2-7	TGCGCCAGCAGCCAAGGACTAGCGGAATACGAGCAGTACTTC	CASSQGLAEYEQYF
TRBV2	TRBD1	many	TRBJ1-4	TGTGCCAGCAGTGAAGCCCAGGGGGGGGTTGAAAAACTGTTTTTT	CASSEAQGGVEKLFF
TRBV12-3/TRBV12-4	-	-	TRBJ2-5	TGTGCCAGCAGTTGGAGTCAACGGGAGACCCAGTACTTC	CASSWSQRETQYF
TRBV12-3/TRBV12-4	TRBD1	-	TRBJ2-7	TGTGCCAGCAGTCCAGACAGGGTCGAGCAGTACTTC	CASSPDRVEQYF
TRBV20-1	-	few	TRBJ1-2	TGCAGTGTACCGTCCGAAAGCGGGACTACTTATGGCTACACCTTC	CSVPSESGTTYGYTF
TRBV13	-	-	TRBJ1-2	TGTGCCAGCAGCGGCAGCGGGACGCCCAGGGGCTACACCTTC	CASSGSGTPRGYTF
TRBV20-1	-	-	TRBJ1-4	TGCAGTGCTAGAGTTTCCTCAACTAATGAAAAACTGTTTTTT	CSARVSSTNEKLFF
TRBV2	-	few	TRBJ1-2	TGTGCCAGCTATGTTAAGTTTTCCTATGGCTACACCTTC	CASYVKFSYGYTF
TRBV12-3/TRBV12-4	-	few	TRBJ1-5	TGTGCCAGCAGTTACAGCGGGTTTAGCAATCAGCCCCAGCATTTT	CASSYSGFSNQPQHF
TRBV20-1	-	-	TRBJ1-4	TGCAGTGCTCCTCAGGACGGGGATGAAAAACTGTTTTTT	CSAPQDGDEKLFF
TRBV3-1	-	-	TRBJ2-7	TGTGCCAGCAGCGCAAGTCCGTATCGAGACTACGAGCAGTACTTC	CASSASPYRDYEQYF
TRBV3-1	-	-	TRBJ1-5	TGTGCCAGCAGCCAATTGTGGAATCAGCCCCAGCATTTT	CASSQLWNQPQHF
TRBV7-2	TRBD1	-	TRBJ1-2	TGTGCCAGCAGTTACCCTCCGGGACAGAATTTCTATGGCTACACCTTC	CASSYPPGQNFYGYTF
TRBV12-3/TRBV12-4	-	few	TRBJ1-1	TGTGCCAGCAGGGGAACCCGACGTAGAGGGGGCACTGAAGCTTTCTTT	CASRGTRRRGGTEAFF
TRBV7-3	-	-	TRBJ2-3	TGTGCCAGCAGCACAGGCCGGGGCGATACGCAGTATTTT	CASSTGRGDTQYF
TRBV28	-	-	TRBJ1-5	TGTGCCAGCAGTGGAAACCGGTTTGGGGGTGGCAATCAGCCCCAGCATTTT	CASSGNRFGGGNQPQHF
TRBV6-1	-	-	TRBJ1-2	TGTGCCAGCGTTGGGGGTTACGGCTACACCTTC	CASVGGYGYTF
TRBV28	-	-	TRBJ1-4	TGTGCCAGCATCTCCAGCGGGGGGGAAAAACTGTTTTTT	CASISSGGEKLFF
TRBV20-1	-	few	TRBJ1-1	TGCAGTGCCCCGAACCCCGGGGGTGGCACTGAAGCTTTCTTT	CSAPNPGGGTEAFF
TRBV19	-	-	TRBJ1-1	TGTGCCAGTAGTACCAACCGAGGGGGGATTAAGGGCACTGAAGCTTTCTTT	CASSTNRGGIKGTEAFF
TRBV20-1	TRBD1	-	TRBJ1-1	TGCAGTGCTAGTGCAACAGGGGGAAGGGGAACTGAAGCTTTCTTT	CSASATGGRGTEAFF
TRBV20-1	-	few	TRBJ1-1	TGCAGTGCTAGAGAGACGCGGGGAGGTAACACTGAAGCTTTCTTT	CSARETRGGNTEAFF
TRBV6-1	-	-	TRBJ2-7	TGTGCCAGCAGTGAAACCCCACAGGGATCCTACGAGCAGTACTTC	CASSETPQGSYEQYF
TRBV5-6	-	-	TRBJ1-2	TGTGCCAGCAGCACCCAACTCCGGGTCTTCTATGGCTACACCTTC	CASSTQLRVFYGYTF
TRBV12-3/TRBV12-4	TRBD2	many	TRBJ2-7	TGTGCCAGCAGTTTGAGCCTAGCGGGAGTCGAGCAGTACTTC	CASSLSLAGVEQYF
TRBV11-2	-	many	TRBJ2-4	TGTGCCAGCAGCGAGGCAGTCAAAAACATTCAGTACTTC	CASSEAVKNIQYF
TRBV12-3/TRBV12-4	TRBD1	many	TRBJ1-1	TGTGCCAGCAGCAGACAGGGGTCCCCGTCGGGAGGTGAAGCTTTCTTT	CASSRQGSPSGGEAFF
TRBV7-8	-	-	TRBJ1-1	TGTGCCAGCAGCTTAGACAGGATCAACACTGAAGCTTTCTTT	CASSLDRINTEAFF
TRBV2	-	-	TRBJ2-7	TGTGCCAGCAGTGCGTCGGGCAGGGTCTCCTACGAGCAGTACTTC	CASSASGRVSYEQYF
TRBV12-3/TRBV12-4	TRBD1	few	TRBJ1-2	TGTGCCAGCAGTCCTGGGACAGGGCCTCCCCGCTACACCTTC	CASSPGTGPPRYTF
TRBV5-1	-	few	TRBJ2-5	TGCGCCAGCAGCTTTTCTCCCCAAGAGACCCAGTACTTC	CASSFSPQETQYF
TRBV12-5	TRBD1	-	TRBJ1-2	TGTGCTAGTGGTTTGGTATTCGGGACAGGGGAAGGTCGGGGCTATGGCTACACCTTC	CASGLVFGTGEGRGYGYTF
TRBV11-2	-	-	TRBJ1-3	TGTGCCAGCAGCTTAAAGGGTTTCTCTGGAAACACCATATATTTT	CASSLKGFSGNTIYF
TRBV29-1	TRBD1	-	TRBJ1-2	TGCAGCGTTGACTGGGACAGGGGCTATGGCTACACCTTC	CSVDWDRGYGYTF
TRBV29-1	TRBD1	few	TRBJ2-7	TGCAGCGTCGCGACAGGGGGCTACTACGAGCAGTACTTC	CSVATGGYYEQYF
TRBV19	-	few	TRBJ1-2	TGTGCCAGTAGGCGGACATTAAACTATGGCTACACCTTC	CASRRTLNYGYTF
TRBV19	-	few	TRBJ2-2	TGTGCCAGTAGCCCGCTCGGACAGATTCTTCGTTCCGGGGAGCTGTTTTTT	CASSPLGQILRSGELFF
TRBV7-3	TRBD1	-	TRBJ1-1	TGTGCCAGCAGCCCGGACAGGGGGCATACTGAAGCTTTCTTT	CASSPDRGHTEAFF
TRBV20-1	TRBD1	few	TRBJ1-2	TGCAGTGCTAGAATCGAGGGGGCGGGGGGCTACACCTTC	CSARIEGAGGYTF
TRBV29-1	-	few	TRBJ1-2	TGCAGCGTTGAAGTGACTGACAGGCTTAACTATGGCTACACCTTC	CSVEVTDRLNYGYTF
TRBV12-3/TRBV12-4	-	-	TRBJ1-1	TGTGCCAGCAGTTTAGCGGGGGCCCATCCCACTGAAGCTTTCTTT	CASSLAGAHPTEAFF
TRBV20-1	TRBD2	-	TRBJ2-1	TGCAGTGCTAGTAGGACTAGCGGTTACAATGAGCAGTTCTTC	CSASRTSGYNEQFF
TRBV30	-	-	TRBJ1-5	TGTGCCTGGAGTGCTAATAGCAATCAGCCCCAGCATTTT	CAWSANSNQPQHF
TRBV29-1	-	many	TRBJ1-2	TGCAGCGTTTCGGCCAGCAACTATGGCTACACCTTC	CSVSASNYGYTF
TRBV12-3/TRBV12-4	-	-	TRBJ1-1	TGTGCCAGCAGTCACCGAGGAGTGCGAACTGAAGCTTTCTTT	CASSHRGVRTEAFF
TRBV12-3/TRBV12-4	-	many	TRBJ1-5	TGTGCCAGCAGTTTAGGTGTGATGAATCAGCCCCAGCATTTT	CASSLGVMNQPQHF
TRBV4-2	TRBD1	-	TRBJ1-2	TGTGCCAGCAGCCAAAGGGACAGGGAATTGAATGGCTACACCTTC	CASSQRDRELNGYTF
TRBV5-1	TRBD2	many	TRBJ2-7	TGTGCCAGCAGCTTAGTTAGCGGGAGCTCCTACGAGCAGTACTTC	CASSLVSGSSYEQYF
TRBV6-5	-	few	TRBJ1-2	TGTGCCAGCAGTTACTCGTGGGACCTCTCAGACTATTTGGGCTACACCTTC	CASSYSWDLSDYLGYTF